A single sample gave rise to the 6 T cell receptor beta chains below, sequenced in a study of OX40 agonist ivuxolimab in advanced cancers. Measured with immunoSEQ multiplex PCR; TCRdb has only the in-frame clones, and not every one. Among around 51,000 clones listed, 87% were seen once. Source: CD4+ or CD8+ T cells sorted from blood, taken in a trial of the OX40 agonist ivuxolimab. Receptors originate from an adult with an advanced solid tumor such as melanoma, head and neck, liver or kidney cancer.

This clone was seen only a few times. The CDR3 DNA reads as TGTGCCAGCAGCGCGGACAGACTGAACACTGAAGCTTTCTTT. Protein sequence: CASSADRLNTEAFF. The V gene is TRBV9, the J gene TRBJ1-1, with D tentatively TRBD1 (6 bases). V was cut by 3 bases and J by 0 bases, with 9 bases left in between. This CDR3 spans 14 amino acids. Germline CDR1 reads SGDLS; CDR2 reads YYNGEE.

As DNA, the CDR3 is TGTGCCAGCAGCTTAGAGACAACAGAGACCCAGTACTTC. As protein: CASSLETTETQYF. This sequence joins TRBV11-2 and TRBJ2-5; D gene uncertain. The CDR3 runs to 13 residues. Deletions cut 0 bases from V and 4 bases from J, with 6 bases between. Germline loops: CDR1 SGHAT, CDR2 FQNNGV.

The chain couples TRBV11-2 to TRBJ1-2, with D possibly TRBD1 on 5 matching bases. Trimming stripped 5 bases from V and 8 bases from J, with 21 bases between. CDR1 is SGHAT and CDR2 is FQNNGV in the germline V gene. This CDR3 spans 15 amino acids. The CDR3 DNA reads as TGTGCCAGCAGCCACGTCCGGGACGAAAGTCGAGGCTACACCTTC. Translated, it gives CASSHVRDESRGYTF.

This clone was observed a handful of times. The rearrangement joins TRBV18 to TRBJ1-5; D is unresolved. Germline V gene lookup returns CDR1 KGHSH and CDR2 LQKENI. The CDR3 is 12 amino acids. V was clipped by 3 bases and J by 4 bases, with 4 bases between them. DNA for the CDR3: TGTGCCAGCTCACCCACAAATCAGCCCCAGCATTTT. It is translated as CASSPTNQPQHF.

The chain is built from TRBV10-3 and TRBJ2-1; 9 nucleotides align to TRBD2. The CDR3 is 19 amino acids. Trimming removed 1 base from V and 2 bases from J; junction bases left unmatched: 12. The germline V gene encodes CDR1 ENHRY and CDR2 SYGVKD. This chain's CDR3 is CAISEWSGSGSTPYNEQFF. CDR3 bases: TGTGCCATCAGTGAGTGGTCGGGTAGCGGGAGTACCCCCTACAATGAGCAGTTCTTC.

CDR3 nucleotide sequence: TGTGCCAGCAACCCGACAGAGAGCAATCAGCCCCAGCATTTT. This translates into CASNPTESNQPQHF. The chain combines TRBV7-8 with TRBJ1-5; D possibly corresponds to TRBD1 (5 bases). V lost 7 bases, J lost 1 base, and 11 bases lay in between. Looked up from germline, CDR1 is SGHVS and CDR2 is FQNEAQ. This CDR3 region has 14 residues.